This TCR beta chain was identified in a study of cytomegalovirus exposure and HLA in healthy donors. Overall study results and limits: There were some public TCRs occurring in many donors, but most TCR sequences were rare. Researchers reported that a few CMV-associated chains were confirmed in vitro as CMV antigen-specific.

Amplification used 60 Vbeta primers and 13 Jbeta primers. Assay: immunoSEQ multiplex PCR; the TCRdb copy retains only in-frame clones and omits some. Of some 150,000 clones listed, about 8.9% were seen once; the top ten hold roughly 1.9%. V shed 0 bases and J 6 bases; nucleotides not matched to a gene: 4. CDR1 is SGHRS, CDR2 YFSETQ, per germline. The CDR3 loop spans 16 amino acids. About this clone itself: Its antigen remains unidentified.

The specimen was PBMCs. The chain couples TRBV5-1 to TRBJ2-1, with 12 bases aligning to TRBD2. The receptor's source is a man aged 45-65 years in good health and CMV-seronegative. CDR3: CASSLAVTSGSNEQFF. The CDR3 DNA sequence: TGCGCCAGCAGCTTGGCCGTGACTAGCGGGAGCAATGAGCAGTTCTTC.